These 27 T cell receptor beta chains were all obtained from the same sample, sequenced in a study of T cells in Graves' hyperthyroidism and ophthalmopathy. The source material, RNA transcripts, was used to amplify TCR beta CDR3 regions. HTBI primers drove first-round RT-PCR of the TCR CDR3. Via MiXCR, TCRdb re-called the multiplex PCR reads, giving one row per CDR3 protein. This table holds about 350,000 distinct CDR3 sequences, roughly an eighth found once. Material: blood. These TCRs come from a woman aged 40 to 49 with Graves' ophthalmopathy.

This clonotype was seen only a few times. This chain links TRBV7-6 with TRBJ2-2; D ambiguous. The CDR3 extends over 13 amino acids. Trimming pared 6 bases from V and 5 bases from J, leaving 10 bases between. Germline CDR1 reads SGHVS; CDR2 reads FNYEAQ. The CDR3 nucleotides read TGTGCCAGCAGTTTCGATGCAACCGGGGAGCTGTTTTTT. Translating it yields CASSFDATGELFF.

The J gene is TRBJ1-1, the V gene TRBV7-9, with D unresolved. The CDR3 sequence is 12 residues long. Germline V gene lookup returns CDR1 SEHNR and CDR2 FQNEAQ (reference sequence). Trimming took 1 base from V and 8 from J, leaving 8 bases between them. The chain's CDR3 is CASSLVIQEAFF. CDR3 sequence (DNA): TGTGCCAGCAGCTTAGTGATACAGGAAGCTTTCTTT.

This clonotype was seen ten or more times. The rearrangement joins TRBV10-3 to TRBJ1-1, with D unclear. Trimming pared 4 bases from V and 1 base from J, leaving 10 bases between. This CDR3 contains 14 residues. Germline lookup yields CDR1 ENHRY and CDR2 SYGVKD. The CDR3 region is CAISGPSGNTEAFF. In DNA form, the CDR3 reads TGTGCCATCAGTGGCCCCAGCGGGAACACTGAAGCTTTCTTT.

At least ten counts were recorded for this clonotype. The V gene is TRBV11-2, the J gene TRBJ2-7; 7 nucleotides match TRBD1. Germline trimming cut 5 bases from V and 2 bases from J; bases unmatched to any gene: 6. This CDR3 is 14 amino acids long. Germline V gene lookup returns CDR1 SGHAT and CDR2 FQNNGV. The CDR3 bases are TGTGCCAGCAGCCATTTCAGGGGGACCTACGAGCAGTACTTC. Translated, it gives CASSHFRGTYEQYF.

The gene calls are TRBV24-1 and TRBJ2-2, with D perhaps TRBD1 (5 bases). CDR3 length: 15 residues. V was trimmed by 5 bases and J by 1 base, leaving 10 bases between them. Germline V gene lookup returns CDR1 KGHDR and CDR2 SFDVKD. The CDR3 is CATSGSTGNTGELFF. As DNA, the CDR3 is TGTGCCACCAGTGGCTCAACAGGGAACACCGGGGAGCTGTTTTTT.

This clonotype occurred many times. V is TRBV28 and J is TRBJ2-1, with 9 bases identical to TRBD2. In germline, CDR1 is MDHEN, CDR2 SYDVKM. The trim removed 7 bases at V and 6 bases at J, leaving 10 bases unmatched. This CDR3 spans 15 amino acids. The CDR3 reads CASTSSGRGGNEQFF. CDR3 sequence (DNA): TGTGCCAGCACCAGTAGCGGGAGAGGTGGCAATGAGCAGTTCTTC.

Ten or more counts support this clonotype. The CDR3 DNA is TGTGCCAGCAGTGAAGACGACTTAGGTCAGCCCCAGCATTTT. Protein sequence: CASSEDDLGQPQHF. This chain joins TRBV6-1 and TRBJ1-5; D unresolved. In germline, CDR1 is MNHNS, CDR2 SASEGT. The V end lost 1 base, the J end lost 6 bases, and 10 bases lay between the germline ends. This CDR3 spans 14 amino acids.

A remark on this clonotype: This CDR3 fails to terminate in the conserved phenylalanine or tryptophan, so it likely reflects a read error. The chain employs TRBV28 and TRBJ2-7; D is unresolved. V dropped 2 bases and J dropped 3 bases, with 14 bases sitting between them. Germline V gene sequence: CDR1 MDHEN, CDR2 SYDVKM. CDR3 length equals 15 residues. The DNA for the CDR3 is TGTGCCAGCAGTTTAGATCCCCCTGGGGTCTACGAGCAGTACCTC. Amino acids: CASSLDPPGVYEQYL.

The chain couples TRBV3-1 to TRBJ1-2; TRBD1 matches at 8 bases. Trimming at V came to 1 base and at J to 7 bases, leaving 11 bases not matched to a gene. The CDR3 contains 16 residues. Germline assignment: CDR1 LGHDT and CDR2 YNNKEL (reference sequence). Here the CDR3 DNA reads TGTGCCAGCAGCCAAGTCGTTAGGACAGGGTGGAGTGGCTACACCTTC. It yields the protein CASSQVVRTGWSGYTF.

CDR3 DNA sequence: TGTGCCAGCTCACAAGAGACTAGCGGGGGGACCGATGAGCAGTTCTTC. Its protein product is CASSQETSGGTDEQFF. The chain has TRBV18 and TRBJ2-1; 13 positions match TRBD2. The trim removed 4 bases at V and 8 bases at J, leaving 8 bases unmatched. The CDR3 totals 16 residues. Germline V lookup: CDR1 KGHSH, CDR2 LQKENI.

This CDR3 is CASSQDSLAVTLGRNTEAFF. CDR3 nucleotides: TGCGCCAGCAGCCAAGATTCTTTGGCGGTGACCCTGGGGAGGAACACTGAAGCTTTCTTT. The chain employs TRBV4-1 and TRBJ1-1; D is unresolved. The CDR3 sequence is 20 residues long. V shed 0 bases and J shed 1 base, with 24 bases lying between them. From germline, CDR1 is MGHRA and CDR2 YSYEKL.

This clonotype was seen more than once but under ten times. This chain connects TRBV9 to TRBJ2-7; no firm D call. The CDR3 consists of 16 residues. V was pared by 4 bases and J by 5 bases, with 22 bases between. CDR1 and CDR2 (germline): SGDLS, YYNGEE. This CDR3 is CASSPLPAVSSHEQYF. The CDR3 DNA follows: TGTGCCAGCAGCCCTTTACCGGCGGTATCTTCCCACGAGCAGTACTTC.

The chain uses TRBV28 and TRBJ2-4; a weak D match, TRBD2 (6 bases). Germline assignment: CDR1 MDHEN and CDR2 SYDVKM. This CDR3 has 18 amino acids. The V gene lost 6 bases and the J gene lost 0 bases, with 21 bases spanning the gap. The DNA for the CDR3 is TGTGCCAGCAGCCCCCGGGACTCCCTGGGGGGAGCCAAAAACATTCAGTACTTC. This gives the protein CASSPRDSLGGAKNIQYF.

This clonotype was observed at least ten times. The rearrangement links TRBV11-2 to TRBJ1-1, with D possibly being TRBD1 (6 bases). The CDR3 is 16 residues long. The germline CDR1 and CDR2 sequences are SGHAT and FQNNGV. The V and J ends lost 7 bases and 7 bases respectively, with 25 bases between them. The CDR3 bases are TGTGCCAGCACGCTAACCGGGACATCTGTTCCTGTTGAAGCTTTCTTT. Translating gives CASTLTGTSVPVEAFF.

The table lists this clonotype with many counts. The chain links TRBV20-1 to TRBJ2-1; tentative D call: TRBD2 (5 bases). The V gene's germline CDR1 is DFQATT and CDR2 SNEGSKA (reference sequence). This CDR3 contains 14 residues. V was cut by 2 bases and J by 4 bases, with 12 bases left in between. CDR3 residues: CSARPLGTYNEQFF. CDR3 nucleotide sequence: TGCAGTGCTAGACCACTAGGAACATACAATGAGCAGTTCTTC.

This clonotype was recorded at least ten times. The gene calls are TRBV6-6 and TRBJ2-1; maybe TRBD1 (6 bases). V gave up 0 bases and J gave up 6 bases, with 15 bases separating them. Germline-derived CDR1 and CDR2 are MNHNY and SVGAGI (reference sequence). CDR3 length: 16 residues. The CDR3: CASSYSTGKGLNEQFF. DNA of the CDR3: TGTGCCAGCAGTTACTCAACAGGGAAAGGACTCAATGAGCAGTTCTTC.

This clonotype was seen many times. This sequence joins TRBV12-3 or TRBV12-4 and TRBJ1-1; D is perhaps TRBD1 (5 bases). CDR3 length equals 13 residues. Trimming removed 8 bases at V and 0 bases at J, with 10 bases between. The CDR3 DNA reads TGTGCCAGCCAGGGATCTCTGAACACTGAAGCTTTCTTT. Residues: CASQGSLNTEAFF.

This clonotype was detected ten times or more. This chain uses TRBV3-1 with TRBJ2-7; the D is unclear. The CDR3 is made up of 13 amino acids. The germline gives CDR1 LGHDT, CDR2 YNNKEL (reference sequence). Trimming removed 1 base from V and 6 bases from J, with 10 bases in between. Written as DNA, the CDR3 is TGTGCCAGCAGCCAAGTCGCTGCCGGCGAGCAGTACTTC. Translated, it gives CASSQVAAGEQYF.

Ten or more counts support this clonotype. The V call is TRBV28, the J call TRBJ2-1; a weak D match, TRBD1 (5 bases). The CDR3 has 14 amino acids. V was trimmed by 6 bases and J by 5 bases, leaving 14 bases between them. CDR1 is MDHEN, CDR2 SYDVKM, per germline. The CDR3 region has the DNA TGTGCCAGCAGGGTTGACAGTTCCAACAATGAGCAGTTCTTC. It translates to CASRVDSSNNEQFF.

Many counts were recorded for this clonotype. The chain is built from TRBV3-1 and TRBJ2-3; D remains ambiguous. Trimming removed 6 bases from V and 6 bases from J, with 16 bases in between. The germline V gene has CDR1 LGHDT and CDR2 YNNKEL (reference sequence). This CDR3 is 14 amino acids long. CDR3 amino acids: CASSRIQDKDTQYF. The DNA for the CDR3 is TGTGCCAGCAGTCGTATTCAGGATAAGGATACGCAGTATTTT.

J is TRBJ2-1 and V is TRBV4-1, with D possibly being TRBD1 or TRBD2 (7 bases each). This CDR3 comprises 15 residues. The germline V gene encodes CDR1 MGHRA and CDR2 YSYEKL. The V and J ends lost 4 bases and 8 bases respectively, with 18 bases between them. CDR3 loop: CASSLQGGKLDEQFF. CDR3 nucleotides: TGCGCCAGCAGCCTCCAGGGGGGGAAATTAGATGAGCAGTTCTTC.

This clonotype was recorded many times. The chain is built from TRBV12-3 or TRBV12-4 and TRBJ2-7, with D perhaps given as TRBD1 or TRBD2 (5 bases each). The CDR3 loop spans 16 amino acids. Trimming removed 5 bases from V and 6 bases from J, with 23 bases in between. The CDR3 sequence: CASSPQVGIRGVEQYF. The CDR3 nucleotides are TGTGCCAGCAGTCCCCAGGTGGGCATTAGGGGAGTCGAGCAGTACTTC.

This clonotype was seen repeatedly, ten times or more. This sequence joins TRBV10-2 and TRBJ2-1, with a tentative D call TRBD2 (5 bases). V was pared by 8 bases and J by 3 bases, with 8 bases between. The CDR3 is 12 residues long. Germline V gives CDR1 WSHSY, CDR2 SAAADI. The CDR3 is CASERDYNEQFF. In nucleotides, the CDR3 is TGCGCCAGCGAACGGGACTACAATGAGCAGTTCTTC.

In this sample, this clonotype turned up many times. The chain combines TRBV18 with TRBJ2-1, with 11 nucleotides matching TRBD2. This CDR3 is built from 14 residues. CDR1 is KGHSH and CDR2 is LQKENI in the germline V gene. J lost 9 bases, V lost 3 bases, and 4 bases had no gene match. For the CDR3, the DNA is TGTGCCAGCTCACCGGACGGGACTAGCGGTGAGCAGTTCTTC. This translates into CASSPDGTSGEQFF.

This clonotype came up many times. V is TRBV12-3 or TRBV12-4 and J is TRBJ1-5, with D perhaps TRBD1 (5 bases). The CDR3 spans 13 residues. V gave up 4 bases and J gave up 6 bases, with 10 bases separating them. CDR3 DNA: TGTGCCAGCAGTTGGATGGGGGGTCAGCCCCAGCATTTT. This gives the protein CASSWMGGQPQHF.

The chain has TRBV19 and TRBJ1-5; D gene uncertain. Germline loops: CDR1 LNHDA, CDR2 SQIVND (reference sequence). The germline V and J ends were trimmed by 4 bases and 6 bases, with 10 bases remaining between them. The CDR3 sequence is 13 residues long. The CDR3 bases are TGTGCCAGTAGTAATGGAGCGGGTCAGCCCCAGCATTTT. Amino acids: CASSNGAGQPQHF.

This clonotype has a handful of counts. The junction differs from germline at one of its ends, possibly a read error. The genes are TRBV19 and TRBJ2-5, with D hard to call. Per germline, CDR1 LNHDA and CDR2 SQIVND (reference sequence). The CDR3 is made up of 16 amino acids. CDR3 bases: TGTTCCAGTAGTTCCGGTGGGGTCGGCTTCCAAGAGACCCAGTACTTC. The encoded protein is CSSSSGGVGFQETQYF.